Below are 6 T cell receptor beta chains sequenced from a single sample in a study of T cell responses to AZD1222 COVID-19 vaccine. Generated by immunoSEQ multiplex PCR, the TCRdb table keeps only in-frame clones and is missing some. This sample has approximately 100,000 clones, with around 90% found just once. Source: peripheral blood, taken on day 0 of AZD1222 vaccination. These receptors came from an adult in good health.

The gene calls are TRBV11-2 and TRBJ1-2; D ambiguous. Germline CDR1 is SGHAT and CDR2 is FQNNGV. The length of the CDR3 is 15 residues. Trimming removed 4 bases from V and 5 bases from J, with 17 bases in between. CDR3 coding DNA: TGTGCCAGCAGCTCGAACATGGTTGGCGGGTATGGCTACACCTTC. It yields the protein CASSSNMVGGYGYTF.

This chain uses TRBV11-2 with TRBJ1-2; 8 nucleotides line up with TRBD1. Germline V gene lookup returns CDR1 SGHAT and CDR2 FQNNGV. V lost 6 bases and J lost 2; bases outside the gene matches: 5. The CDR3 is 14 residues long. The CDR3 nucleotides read TGTGCCAGCAGGGTTGGACAGGGCAACTATGGCTACACCTTC. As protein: CASRVGQGNYGYTF.

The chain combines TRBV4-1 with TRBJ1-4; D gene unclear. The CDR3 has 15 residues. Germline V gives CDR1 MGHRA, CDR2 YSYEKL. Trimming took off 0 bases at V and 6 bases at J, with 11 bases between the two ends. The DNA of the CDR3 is TGCGCCAGCAGCCAAGACGAGGGTTGGGATGAAAAACTGTTTTTT. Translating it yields CASSQDEGWDEKLFF.

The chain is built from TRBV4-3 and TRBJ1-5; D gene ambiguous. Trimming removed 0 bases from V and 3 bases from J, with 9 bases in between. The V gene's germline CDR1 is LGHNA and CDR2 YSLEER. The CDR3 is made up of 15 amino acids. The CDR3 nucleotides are TGCGCCAGCAGCCAAGATAACGGCTACAATCAGCCCCAGCATTTT. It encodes CASSQDNGYNQPQHF.

CDR3 loop: CASRYTGGYGYTF. CDR3 DNA: TGTGCCAGTCGGTACACAGGGGGCTATGGCTACACCTTC. The chain carries TRBV19 and TRBJ1-2; 8 bases fit TRBD1. V shed 8 bases and J 4 bases; nucleotides not matched to a gene: 6. Germline CDR1 reads LNHDA; CDR2 reads SQIVND (reference sequence). The CDR3 sequence is 13 residues long.

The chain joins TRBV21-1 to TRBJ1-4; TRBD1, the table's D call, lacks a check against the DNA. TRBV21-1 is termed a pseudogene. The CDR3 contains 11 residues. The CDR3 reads CAGFSPGHKFF. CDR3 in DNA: TGTGCCGGGTTTTCCCCGGGACACAAGTTTTTT.